Below are 31 T cell receptor beta chains sequenced from a single sample in a study of identical twins. Each CDR3 protein is one row after TCRdb ran MiXCR on the 5' RACE reads. The sample comprises some 660,000 distinct CDR3 sequences, approximately 9% of which are singletons, and around 0.98% rests with the top ten. The same data also contributed to another study, on yellow fever vaccine responses in identical twins.

Sequencing input: PBMCs. These receptors originate from a woman aged 18-29 years in good health.

A few counts support this clonotype. The chain links TRBV2 to TRBJ2-3; 7 bases map to TRBD2. Trimming took 6 bases from V and 6 from J; bases not matched to a gene: 6. The germline CDR1 and CDR2 sequences are SNHLY and FYNNEI. The CDR3 totals 13 residues. The CDR3 loop reads CASRERGSDTQYF. The CDR3 DNA reads as TGTGCCAGCAGAGAGCGGGGATCTGATACGCAGTATTTT.

The chain links TRBV20-1 to TRBJ2-1; no clear D gene. The germline V gene encodes CDR1 DFQATT and CDR2 SNEGSKA (reference sequence). The CDR3 sequence is 12 residues long. CDR3 sequence reads: CRLDKAYNEQFF. Written as DNA, the CDR3 is TGCAGGCTAGATAAAGCGTACAATGAGCAGTTCTTC.

The sample holds a few counts of this clonotype. The CDR3 region has the DNA TGTGCCATCAGTGAATCAGGGTCTAGTATCGAGCAGTACTTC. Its translation is CAISESGSSIEQYF. The V gene is TRBV10-3, the J gene TRBJ2-7, with D possibly matching TRBD1 (5 bases). Germline CDR1 is ENHRY and CDR2 is SYGVKD. Deletions cut 3 bases from V and 6 bases from J, with 15 bases between. This CDR3 contains 14 residues.

At least ten counts were recorded for this clonotype. The V call is TRBV18, the J call TRBJ2-7; the match to TRBD1 covers 7 bases. This CDR3 has 13 amino acids. Trimming cost V 6 bases and J 3 bases; bases outside gene matches: 5. Per the germline V gene, CDR1 is KGHSH and CDR2 is LQKENI. Here the CDR3 reads CASSSRDSYEQYF. The CDR3 bases are TGTGCCAGCTCGTCTCGGGACAGCTACGAGCAGTACTTC.

V gene TRBV6-5 combines with J gene TRBJ2-7; tentative D call: TRBD1 (6 bases). CDR1 and CDR2 (germline): MNHEY, SVGAGI. Trimming shortened V by 2 bases and J by 3 bases, and 17 bases separated the two germline ends. CDR3 length equals 16 residues. The CDR3 nucleotides read TGTGCCAGCAGTTACCGTCAGACAGGTTTGGGCTACGAGCAGTACTTC. As protein: CASSYRQTGLGYEQYF.

This clonotype was counted only a few times. The V and J genes are TRBV20-1 and TRBJ1-2, with D unresolved. The CDR3 has 15 amino acids. Deletions cut 6 bases from V and 4 bases from J, with 21 bases between. CDR1 DFQATT and CDR2 SNEGSKA come from the germline V gene (reference sequence). DNA of the CDR3: TGCAGTGCCAAGGACCCTGGCCACAATATCTATGGCTACACCTTC. This gives the protein CSAKDPGHNIYGYTF.

The chain joins TRBV30 to TRBJ2-5, with 13 nucleotides matching TRBD2. This CDR3 region has 15 residues. CDR1 and CDR2 (germline): GTSNPN, SVGIG (reference sequence). The V and J ends lost 4 bases and 1 base, in that order; junction bases with no gene match: 3. The CDR3 region has the DNA TGTGCCTGGACATGGACTAGCGGGGGCCAAGAGACCCAGTACTTC. Its protein is CAWTWTSGGQETQYF.

This clonotype was seen a few times. This chain links TRBV11-2 with TRBJ2-7, with 8 bases aligning to TRBD2. From germline, CDR1 is SGHAT and CDR2 FQNNGV. J was trimmed by 2 bases and V by 4 bases; bases with no gene match: 7. The CDR3 contains 15 residues. The CDR3 DNA reads TGTGCCAGCAGCTATACTAGCGGAAGTACCTACGAGCAGTACTTC. Amino acids: CASSYTSGSTYEQYF.

The chain recombines TRBV3-1 with TRBJ2-7; 8 bases are a match to TRBD1. V lost 2 bases, J lost 5 bases, and 14 bases stayed unmatched. Germline CDR1 is LGHDT and CDR2 is YNNKEL (reference sequence). This CDR3 comprises 17 residues. The chain's CDR3 is CASSQSLGQVNQNEQYF. As DNA, the CDR3 is TGTGCCAGCAGCCAATCCTTGGGACAGGTGAATCAGAACGAGCAGTACTTC.

There are a few counts of this clonotype. The chain combines TRBV12-3 or TRBV12-4 with TRBJ2-3; 13 nucleotides match TRBD2. J was trimmed by 2 bases and V by 7 bases; bases with no gene match: 12. The CDR3 loop spans 18 amino acids. The CDR3 DNA sequence: TGTGCCAGCACCCCCAAGGAGGGACTAGCGGGATACACAGATACGCAGTATTTT. Residues: CASTPKEGLAGYTDTQYF.

This clonotype appeared a few times. It is unclear where the CDR3 begins or ends on the DNA, so no DNA is shown, and the CDR3 is as TCRdb lists it. J is TRBJ2-3 and V is TRBV12-3 or TRBV12-4; the table's D call of TRBD1 was not tested on the DNA. Ends included, the CDR3 has 19 residues. The CDR3 spells CASSPYGIWRGSSSDTQYF.

This clonotype appeared a few times. The chain uses TRBV12-3 or TRBV12-4 and TRBJ2-2; D is unclear. CDR3 length: 14 residues. Trimming took 2 bases from V and 4 from J, leaving 8 bases between them. CDR3 loop: CASSLFSGTGELFF. CDR3 bases: TGTGCCAGCAGTTTATTTTCGGGCACCGGGGAGCTGTTTTTT.

This chain connects TRBV28 to TRBJ2-1; 7 positions match TRBD2. Germline trimming cut 7 bases from V and 4 bases from J; bases unmatched to any gene: 13. This CDR3 contains 16 residues. Per the germline V gene, CDR1 is MDHEN and CDR2 is SYDVKM. CDR3 in amino acids: CASTTAGLAVYNEQFF. In nucleotides, the CDR3 is TGTGCCAGCACCACAGCCGGGCTAGCGGTATACAATGAGCAGTTCTTC.

Only a few counts were recorded for this clonotype. The V call is TRBV4-1, the J call TRBJ1-1; D is perhaps TRBD1 (6 bases). CDR1 and CDR2 from the germline V gene are MGHRA and YSYEKL. CDR3 length: 15 residues. Trimming took off 1 base at V and 1 base at J, with 10 bases between the two ends. CDR3 region: CASSQGGHPNTEAFF. For the CDR3, the DNA is TGCGCCAGCAGCCAAGGGGGACACCCGAACACTGAAGCTTTCTTT.

This clonotype has a handful of counts. The chain uses TRBV6-5 and TRBJ2-5; 9 bases align to TRBD2. The CDR3 is 15 residues long. The V gene's germline CDR1 is MNHEY and CDR2 SVGAGI. Losses at the gene ends were 0 bases for V and 5 bases for J; bases not matched to a gene: 4. The CDR3, as DNA: TGTGCCAGCAGTTACTCGGCGGGGGGGCTCGAGACCCAGTACTTC. Residues: CASSYSAGGLETQYF.

The genes are TRBV28 and TRBJ2-2; the D call may be TRBD1 or TRBD2 (5 bases each). Germline V lookup: CDR1 MDHEN, CDR2 SYDVKM. Between the trimmed V and J ends, which lost 2 bases and 1 base, there was a span of 11 bases. The CDR3 runs 16 residues. CDR3 sequence (DNA): TGTGCCAGCAGTTTAACTAGGACAAGGAACACCGGGGAGCTGTTTTTT. It is translated as CASSLTRTRNTGELFF.

This clonotype was counted only a few times. This rearrangement joins TRBV5-5 to TRBJ2-2; 11 bases line up with TRBD2. This CDR3 region has 17 residues. V lost 0 bases to trimming and J lost 2 bases; unmatched junction nucleotides: 3. Germline lookup yields CDR1 SGHKS and CDR2 YYEKEE (reference sequence). As DNA, the CDR3 is TGTGCCAGCAGCTTGGTTCTAGCGGGGGGTAACACCGGGGAGCTGTTTTTT. This codes for CASSLVLAGGNTGELFF. Complete variable domain (other parts from reference TRBV5-5 and TRBJ2-2): DAGVTQSPTHLIKTRGQQVTLRCSPISGHKSVSWYQQVLGQGPQFIFQYYEKEERGRGNFPDRFSARQFPNYSSELNVNALLLGDSALYLCASSLVLAGGNTGELFFGEGSRLTVL.

This clonotype has just one count. The chain uses TRBV13 and TRBJ2-1; D gene unclear. The CDR3 has 14 residues. Trimming removed 0 bases from V and 9 bases from J, with 12 bases in between. Germline CDR1 PRHDT, CDR2 FYEKMQ (reference sequence). CDR3 region: CASSLGYWFSEQFF. CDR3 nucleotides: TGTGCCAGCAGCTTAGGGTACTGGTTTAGTGAGCAGTTCTTC.

This clonotype was detected many times. The rearrangement uses TRBV20-1 and TRBJ2-5; 11 bases agree with TRBD2. Trimming took 0 bases from V and 7 from J; bases not matched to a gene: 4. CDR1 DFQATT and CDR2 SNEGSKA come from the germline V gene (reference sequence). This CDR3 is 14 amino acids long. The CDR3 reads CSARELAGVGTQYF. For the CDR3, the DNA is TGCAGTGCTAGAGAACTAGCGGGAGTTGGGACCCAGTACTTC.

The chain has TRBV6-4 and TRBJ2-3, with D possibly being TRBD2 (5 bases). This CDR3 comprises 15 residues. The V end was cut by 2 bases, the J end by 0 bases, with 9 bases between. Looked up from germline, CDR1 is MRHNA and CDR2 is SNTAGT. CDR3 amino acids: CASSDDGLSTDTQYF. CDR3 DNA: TGTGCCAGCAGTGACGACGGACTTAGCACAGATACGCAGTATTTT.

This clonotype appeared a few times. This chain joins TRBV20-1 and TRBJ2-5; TRBD1 agrees at 7 bases. The CDR3 is 13 amino acids. Per germline, CDR1 DFQATT and CDR2 SNEGSKA (reference sequence). Germline trimming cut 3 bases from V and 2 bases from J; bases unmatched to any gene: 3. The CDR3 DNA reads TGCAGTGCTAGGACAGGGCGACAAGAGACCCAGTACTTC. This translates into CSARTGRQETQYF.

This chain joins TRBV29-1 and TRBJ2-5; 12 positions agree with TRBD1. Germline trimming cut 7 bases from V and 3 bases from J; bases unmatched to any gene: 6. The CDR3 is 14 amino acids. Looked up from germline, CDR1 is SQVTM and CDR2 is ANQGSEA. The CDR3: CSGGQGALEETQYF. The CDR3 DNA reads TGCAGCGGGGGACAGGGGGCGCTGGAAGAGACCCAGTACTTC.

Ten or more counts support this clonotype. V usage is TRBV13 and J usage is TRBJ2-3; TRBD2 matches at 10 bases. This CDR3 comprises 14 residues. V lost 8 bases to trimming and J lost 7 bases; unmatched junction nucleotides: 9. Germline loops: CDR1 PRHDT, CDR2 FYEKMQ (reference sequence). CDR3: CASGQRGGLNTQYF. The DNA of the CDR3 is TGTGCCAGCGGGCAGCGGGGGGGCTTAAATACGCAGTATTTT.

This clonotype showed up just a few times. This chain uses TRBV25-1 with TRBJ2-5; D unclear. Germline V gives CDR1 MGHDK, CDR2 SYGVNS. Trimming shortened V by 6 bases and J by 4 bases, and 9 bases separated the two germline ends. This CDR3 contains 12 residues. The CDR3 region has the DNA TGTGCCAGCAGAAAGCCGGGAGAGACCCAGTACTTC. This translates into CASRKPGETQYF.

This clonotype was recorded at least ten times. The chain couples TRBV4-3 to TRBJ2-1; D may be TRBD1 or TRBD2 (6 bases each). The CDR3 consists of 15 residues. Deletions cut 0 bases from V and 6 bases from J, with 12 bases between. Germline CDR1 LGHNA, CDR2 YSLEER. CDR3: CASSQEGGRGNEQFF. DNA for the CDR3: TGCGCCAGCAGCCAAGAAGGGGGGAGAGGCAATGAGCAGTTCTTC.

This clonotype was counted a few times. This rearrangement joins TRBV28 to TRBJ1-6, with no clear D. This CDR3 has 15 amino acids. CDR1 MDHEN and CDR2 SYDVKM come from the germline V gene. Deletions cut 2 bases from V and 5 bases from J, with 10 bases between. The CDR3: CASSLRRDHNSPLHF. In DNA form, the CDR3 reads TGTGCCAGCAGTTTACGGCGAGATCATAATTCACCCCTCCACTTT.

The J gene is TRBJ2-1, the V gene TRBV4-3, with D tentatively TRBD1 or TRBD2 (5 bases each). Trimming cost V 0 bases and J 3 bases, with 12 bases left between them. This CDR3 spans 16 amino acids. In germline, CDR1 is LGHNA, CDR2 YSLEER. The CDR3 region is CASSQEYGAGYNEQFF. CDR3 in DNA: TGCGCCAGCAGCCAAGAATACGGGGCTGGCTACAATGAGCAGTTCTTC.

The rearrangement joins TRBV10-3 to TRBJ2-1, with TRBD2 matching 7 bases. With V trimmed by 2 bases and J by 4 bases, 17 bases remained unmatched. Looked up from germline, CDR1 is ENHRY and CDR2 is SYGVKD. This CDR3 spans 19 amino acids. The chain's CDR3 is CAISEPRQGPGLIYNEQFF. The CDR3 region has the DNA TGTGCCATCAGTGAGCCCCGACAAGGACCGGGACTAATTTACAATGAGCAGTTCTTC.

The chain recombines TRBV5-1 with TRBJ2-6; possible D gene TRBD2, 5 bases. The CDR3 contains 17 residues. V was clipped by 0 bases and J by 2 bases, with 12 bases between them. Germline V gene sequence: CDR1 SGHRS, CDR2 YFSETQ. The CDR3 nucleotides read TGCGCCAGCAGCTTGGGTCCCCGGCGGGCTGGGGCCAACGTCCTGACTTTC. Its protein is CASSLGPRRAGANVLTF.

This chain links TRBV27 with TRBJ2-3; D is possibly TRBD2 (6 bases). V was clipped by 4 bases and J by 0 bases, with 11 bases between them. There are 15 residues in the CDR3. The germline V gene encodes CDR1 MNHEY and CDR2 SMNVEV (reference sequence). The CDR3 nucleotides read TGTGCCAGCAGTTCGCCCGGGGGTAGCACAGATACGCAGTATTTT. Amino acids: CASSSPGGSTDTQYF.

The CDR3 nucleotides are TGTGCCAGCAGCTTAGGGACAGGGACAACAGATACGCAGTATTTT. As protein: CASSLGTGTTDTQYF. The chain uses TRBV7-9 and TRBJ2-3, with TRBD1 matching 8 bases. The J segment lost 3 bases and the V segment lost 1 base, leaving 3 bases of the junction unmatched. The germline V gene encodes CDR1 SEHNR and CDR2 FQNEAQ (reference sequence). The CDR3 totals 15 residues. The full variable domain, with the rest looked up from reference TRBV7-9 and TRBJ2-3, is DTGVSQNPRHKITKRGQNVTFRCDPISEHNRLYWYRQTLGQGPEFLTYFQNEAQLEKSRLLSDRFSAERPKGSFSTLEIQRTEQGDSAMYLCASSLGTGTTDTQYFGPGTRLTVL.